One and the same sample provided the 13 T cell receptor beta chains below, sequenced in a study of T cell responses to AZD1222 COVID-19 vaccine. Measured with immunoSEQ multiplex PCR; TCRdb has only the in-frame clones, and not every one. Of about 130,000 clones listed, 88% are singletons. The specimen was peripheral blood, collected on day 0 of AZD1222 vaccination. The receptor set was obtained from an adult in good health.

This chain connects TRBV30 to TRBJ1-2, with 7 bases lining up with TRBD1. The CDR3 consists of 15 residues. Losses at the gene ends were 0 bases for V and 2 bases for J; bases not matched to a gene: 6. The germline V gene has CDR1 GTSNPN and CDR2 SVGIG (reference sequence). The CDR3 DNA sequence: TGTGCCTGGAGTGTATTAACGGGACAGAACTATGGCTACACCTTC. Encoded protein: CAWSVLTGQNYGYTF.

V usage is TRBV3-1 (or the pseudogene TRBV3-2) and J usage is TRBJ1-1; no clear D gene. Trimming pared 5 bases from V and 4 bases from J, leaving 8 bases between. This CDR3 comprises 12 residues. Germline lookup yields CDR1 LGHDT and CDR2 YNNKEL (reference sequence). CDR3 nucleotides: TGTGCCAGCAGCTTCTTGGGCACTGAAGCTTTCTTT. As protein: CASSFLGTEAFF.

This clone was counted once. V usage is TRBV30 and J usage is TRBJ1-2, with D uncertain. Germline V lookup: CDR1 GTSNPN, CDR2 SVGIG (reference sequence). The V and J ends lost 2 bases and 8 bases respectively, with 21 bases between them. The CDR3 sequence is 15 residues long. The CDR3, as DNA: TGTGCCTGGAGTTTATTTTCGAGCTGGGTTGGCGGCTACACCTTC. Amino acid sequence: CAWSLFSSWVGGYTF.

This clone was counted between two and nine times. The chain has TRBV29-1 and TRBJ2-7; 7 nucleotides align to TRBD2. The J segment lost 1 base and the V segment lost 1 base, leaving 1 base of the junction unmatched. Germline assignment: CDR1 SQVTM and CDR2 ANQGSEA. This CDR3 has 13 residues. DNA of the CDR3: TGCAGCGTTGAAGGGGGGGGATCCTACGAGCAGTACTTC. Residues: CSVEGGGSYEQYF.

The V and J genes are TRBV7-2 and TRBJ2-4; a possible D gene is TRBD2 (5 bases). The V end was cut by 6 bases, the J end by 8 bases, with 14 bases between. CDR3 size: 13 residues. Germline CDR1 SGHTA, CDR2 FQGNSA. The CDR3, as DNA: TGTGCCAGCAGTCCTCTAGCCAGTGACATTCAGTACTTC. Translated: CASSPLASDIQYF.

The chain combines TRBV6-5 with TRBJ1-2; 7 bases line up with TRBD1. V shed 5 bases, J shed 8 bases, and the junction held 14 bases outside the gene matches. Germline CDR1 MNHEY, CDR2 SVGAGI. The CDR3 loop spans 15 amino acids. The CDR3 is CASSKQVGTAGGYTF. The CDR3 region has the DNA TGTGCCAGCAGTAAGCAGGTCGGGACAGCTGGAGGCTACACCTTC.

This rearrangement joins TRBV6-6 to TRBJ1-5, with D tentatively TRBD1 (5 bases). The V end was cut by 6 bases, the J end by 0 bases, with 9 bases between. Germline values: CDR1 MNHNY, CDR2 SVGAGI (reference sequence). This CDR3 contains 14 residues. The CDR3 nucleotides are TGTGCCAGCAGGAGGGGTTATAGCAATCAGCCCCAGCATTTT. Protein product: CASRRGYSNQPQHF.

The J gene is TRBJ2-5, the V gene TRBV27; maybe TRBD1 (5 bases). The CDR3 loop spans 14 amino acids. Deletions cut 3 bases from V and 4 bases from J, with 12 bases between. The germline V gene encodes CDR1 MNHEY and CDR2 SMNVEV (reference sequence). This CDR3 is CASSFRRTRETQYF. The CDR3 nucleotides read TGTGCCAGCAGTTTTCGCCGGACAAGAGAGACCCAGTACTTC.

CDR3 region: CASSQTGGPTYEQYF. The DNA of the CDR3 is TGTGCCAGCAGCCAAACCGGGGGGCCGACCTACGAGCAGTACTTC. J is TRBJ2-7 and V is TRBV14, with D possibly matching TRBD2 (7 bases). Trimming shortened V by 2 bases and J by 2 bases, and 13 bases separated the two germline ends. The CDR3 totals 15 residues. CDR1 and CDR2 from the germline V gene are SGHDN and FVKESK.

This rearrangement joins TRBV3-1 (or the pseudogene TRBV3-2) to TRBJ1-4; 9 bases line up with TRBD1. The germline gives CDR1 LGHDT, CDR2 YNNKEL (reference sequence). V shed 5 bases and J 0 bases; nucleotides not matched to a gene: 19. The length of the CDR3 is 21 residues. The CDR3 is CASSNRGIFWGQGATNEKLFF. The CDR3 DNA is TGTGCCAGCAGCAATAGGGGTATATTTTGGGGACAGGGAGCAACTAATGAAAAACTGTTTTTT.

The chain carries TRBV28 and TRBJ2-5; perhaps TRBD1 as D (6 bases). Trimming took off 5 bases at V and 1 base at J, with 11 bases between the two ends. CDR3 size: 14 residues. Germline V gene sequence: CDR1 MDHEN, CDR2 SYDVKM. CDR3 amino acids: CASSLQGLQETQYF. CDR3 coding DNA: TGTGCCAGCAGTCTACAGGGTCTCCAAGAGACCCAGTACTTC.

The genes are TRBV11-3 and TRBJ2-7, with 9 bases matching TRBD1. The V segment lost 5 bases and the J segment 7 bases; nucleotides outside the gene matches: 15. Germline CDR1 is SGHNT and CDR2 is YENEEA. There are 16 residues in the CDR3. The DNA for the CDR3 is TGTGCCAGCAGCCCCCCCCGGACAGGGGCCCTAGGGGAGCAGTACTTC. Its translation: CASSPPRTGALGEQYF.

The chain employs TRBV29-1 and TRBJ2-3, with a weak D call TRBD2 (5 bases). Trimming left V 5 bases short and J 4 bases short, with 13 bases between. The length of the CDR3 is 13 residues. CDR1 SQVTM and CDR2 ANQGSEA come from the germline V gene. The CDR3 spells CSVRRASPDTQYF. CDR3 sequence (DNA): TGCAGCGTTCGGCGGGCCTCCCCAGATACGCAGTATTTT.